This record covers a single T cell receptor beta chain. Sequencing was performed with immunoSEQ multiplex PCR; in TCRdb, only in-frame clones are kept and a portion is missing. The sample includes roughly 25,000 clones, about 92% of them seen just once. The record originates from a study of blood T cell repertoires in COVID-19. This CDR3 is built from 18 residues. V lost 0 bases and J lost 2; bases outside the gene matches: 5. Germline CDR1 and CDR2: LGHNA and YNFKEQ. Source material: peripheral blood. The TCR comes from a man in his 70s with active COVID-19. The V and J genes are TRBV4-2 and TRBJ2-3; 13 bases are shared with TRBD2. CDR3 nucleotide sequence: TGTGCCAGCAGCCAAGATCGTGGGACTAGCGGGAACACAGATACGCAGTATTTT. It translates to CASSQDRGTSGNTDTQYF.